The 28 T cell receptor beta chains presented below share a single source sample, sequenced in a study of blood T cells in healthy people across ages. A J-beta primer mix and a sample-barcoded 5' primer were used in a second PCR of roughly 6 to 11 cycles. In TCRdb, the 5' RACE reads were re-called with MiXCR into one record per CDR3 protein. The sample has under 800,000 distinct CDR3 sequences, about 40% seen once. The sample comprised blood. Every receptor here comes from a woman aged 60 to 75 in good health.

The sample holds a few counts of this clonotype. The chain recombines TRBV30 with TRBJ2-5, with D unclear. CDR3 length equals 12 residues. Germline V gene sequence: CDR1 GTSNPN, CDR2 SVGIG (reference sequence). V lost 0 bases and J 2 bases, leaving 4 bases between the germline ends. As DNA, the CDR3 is TGTGCCTGGAGTGTAGATCAAGAGACCCAGTACTTC. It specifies CAWSVDQETQYF.

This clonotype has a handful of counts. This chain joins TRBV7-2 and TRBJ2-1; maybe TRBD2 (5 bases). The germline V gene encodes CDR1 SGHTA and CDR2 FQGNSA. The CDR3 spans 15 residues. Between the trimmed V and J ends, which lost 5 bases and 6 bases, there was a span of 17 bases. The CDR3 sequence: CASSPSPSRINEQFF. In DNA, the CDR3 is TGTGCCAGCAGCCCGAGCCCTAGCAGAATCAATGAGCAGTTCTTC.

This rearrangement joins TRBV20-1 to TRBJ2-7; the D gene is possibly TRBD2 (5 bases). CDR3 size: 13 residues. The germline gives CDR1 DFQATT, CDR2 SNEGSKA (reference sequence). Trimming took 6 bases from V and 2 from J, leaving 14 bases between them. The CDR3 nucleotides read TGCAGTGCAAGCTCGGACGGGACCTACGAGCAGTACTTC. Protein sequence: CSASSDGTYEQYF.

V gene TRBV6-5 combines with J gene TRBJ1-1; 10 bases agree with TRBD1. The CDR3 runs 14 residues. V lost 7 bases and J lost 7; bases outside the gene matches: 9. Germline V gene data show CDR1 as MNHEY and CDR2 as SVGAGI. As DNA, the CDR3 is TGTGCCAGCACCCGGACAGGGGGAACATTTGAAGCTTTCTTT. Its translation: CASTRTGGTFEAFF.

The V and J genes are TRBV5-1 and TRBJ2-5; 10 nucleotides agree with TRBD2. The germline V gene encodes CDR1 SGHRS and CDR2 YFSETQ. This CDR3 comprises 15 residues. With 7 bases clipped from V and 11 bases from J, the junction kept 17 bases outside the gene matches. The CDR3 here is CASATGTSAYNEQYF. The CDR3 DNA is TGCGCCAGCGCAACCGGGACTAGCGCATACAATGAGCAGTACTTC.

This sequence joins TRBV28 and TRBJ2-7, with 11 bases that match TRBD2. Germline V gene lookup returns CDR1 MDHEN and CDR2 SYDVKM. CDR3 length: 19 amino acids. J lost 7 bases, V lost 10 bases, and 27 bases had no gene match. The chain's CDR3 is CATSPGLPEGLAVSREQYF. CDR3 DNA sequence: TGTGCCACCTCTCCGGGACTCCCTGAGGGACTAGCGGTAAGTAGGGAGCAGTACTTC.

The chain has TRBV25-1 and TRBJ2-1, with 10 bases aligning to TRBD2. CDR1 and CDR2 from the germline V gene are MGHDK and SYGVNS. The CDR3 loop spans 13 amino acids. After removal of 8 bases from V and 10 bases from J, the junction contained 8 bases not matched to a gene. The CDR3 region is CASGGLAVGEQFF. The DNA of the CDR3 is TGTGCCAGCGGCGGACTAGCGGTGGGGGAGCAGTTCTTC.

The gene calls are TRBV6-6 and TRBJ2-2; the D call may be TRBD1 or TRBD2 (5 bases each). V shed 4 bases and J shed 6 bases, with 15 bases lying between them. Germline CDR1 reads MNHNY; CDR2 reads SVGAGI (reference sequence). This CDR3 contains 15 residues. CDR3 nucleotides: TGTGCCAGCAGTTGGGAGACAGAAAAGGCCGGGGAGCTGTTTTTT. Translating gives CASSWETEKAGELFF.

The chain's CDR3 is CASSPDRAQPEAFF. Written as DNA, the CDR3 is TGCGCCAGCAGCCCCGACAGGGCCCAACCTGAAGCTTTCTTT. This chain connects TRBV5-1 to TRBJ1-1, with 7 bases aligning to TRBD1. Germline CDR1 is SGHRS and CDR2 is YFSETQ. This CDR3 is 14 amino acids long. V trimming: 4 bases; J trimming: 6 bases; junction bases outside the gene matches: 9.

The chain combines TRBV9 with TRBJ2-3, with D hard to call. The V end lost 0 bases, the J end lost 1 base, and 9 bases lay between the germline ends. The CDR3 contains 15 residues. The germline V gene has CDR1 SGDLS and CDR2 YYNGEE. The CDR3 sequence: CASSVENRGTDTQYF. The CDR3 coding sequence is TGTGCCAGCAGCGTAGAAAACCGGGGCACAGATACGCAGTATTTT.

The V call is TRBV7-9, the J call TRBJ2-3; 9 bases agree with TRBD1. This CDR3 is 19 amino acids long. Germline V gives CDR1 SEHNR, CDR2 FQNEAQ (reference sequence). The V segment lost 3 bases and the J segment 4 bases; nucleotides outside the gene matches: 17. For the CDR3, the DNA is TGTGCCAGCAGCTTCTTCCTGAGTGGGACAGGGATTCCCCCAGATACGCAGTATTTT. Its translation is CASSFFLSGTGIPPDTQYF.

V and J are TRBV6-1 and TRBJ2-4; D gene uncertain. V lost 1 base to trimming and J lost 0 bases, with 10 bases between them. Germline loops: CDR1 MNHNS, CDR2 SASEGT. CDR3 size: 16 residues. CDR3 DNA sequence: TGTGCCAGCAGTGAAGTGCCTTCTTTAGCCAAAAACATTCAGTACTTC. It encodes CASSEVPSLAKNIQYF.

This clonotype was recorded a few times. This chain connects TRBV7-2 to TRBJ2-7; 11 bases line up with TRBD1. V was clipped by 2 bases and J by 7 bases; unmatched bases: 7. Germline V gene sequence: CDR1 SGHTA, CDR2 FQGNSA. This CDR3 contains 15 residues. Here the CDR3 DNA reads TGTGCCAGCAGCTTAATCGGACAGGGGGCGGGGGAGCAGTACTTC. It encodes CASSLIGQGAGEQYF.

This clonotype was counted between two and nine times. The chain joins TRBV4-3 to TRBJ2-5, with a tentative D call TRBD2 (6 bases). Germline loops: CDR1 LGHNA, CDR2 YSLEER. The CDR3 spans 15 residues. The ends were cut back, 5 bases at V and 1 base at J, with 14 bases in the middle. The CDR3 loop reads CASSREAGLQETQYF. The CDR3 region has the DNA TGCGCCAGCAGCAGGGAGGCGGGACTCCAAGAGACCCAGTACTTC.

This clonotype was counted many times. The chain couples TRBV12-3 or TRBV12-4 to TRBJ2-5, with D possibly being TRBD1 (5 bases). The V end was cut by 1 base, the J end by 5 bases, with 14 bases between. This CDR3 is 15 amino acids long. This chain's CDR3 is CASSLVRGSGETQYF. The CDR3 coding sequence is TGTGCCAGCAGTTTAGTTAGGGGCAGTGGGGAGACCCAGTACTTC.

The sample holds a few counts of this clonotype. CDR3 in amino acids: CSAGGGYNEQFF. The CDR3 DNA follows: TGCAGTGCCGGGGGGGGTTACAATGAGCAGTTCTTC. The rearrangement uses TRBV20-1 and TRBJ2-1; 8 bases match TRBD2. Unmatched junction bases numbered 2, after V lost 6 bases and J lost 4 bases. Per the germline V gene, CDR1 is DFQATT and CDR2 is SNEGSKA (reference sequence). CDR3 length: 12 amino acids.

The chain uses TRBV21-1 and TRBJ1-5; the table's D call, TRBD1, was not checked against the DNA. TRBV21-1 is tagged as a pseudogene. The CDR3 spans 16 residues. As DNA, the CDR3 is TGTGCCAGCAGCATTGAGCCGAGGAGGGGGAATCAGCCCCAGCATTTT. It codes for CASSIEPRRGNQPQHF.

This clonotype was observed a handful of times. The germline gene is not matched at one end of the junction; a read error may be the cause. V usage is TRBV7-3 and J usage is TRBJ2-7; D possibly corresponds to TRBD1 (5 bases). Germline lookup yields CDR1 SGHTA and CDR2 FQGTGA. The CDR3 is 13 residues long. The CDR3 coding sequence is TGTGCCAGCATCTTAGGGGTCGGCTACGAGCAGTACTTC. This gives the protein CASILGVGYEQYF.

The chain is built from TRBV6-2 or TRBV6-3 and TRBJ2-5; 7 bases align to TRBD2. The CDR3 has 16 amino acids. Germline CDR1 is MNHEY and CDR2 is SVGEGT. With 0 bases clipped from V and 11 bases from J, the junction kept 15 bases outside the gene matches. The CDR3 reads CASSYSVTQPAGEQYF. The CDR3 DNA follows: TGTGCCAGCAGTTACTCAGTCACTCAGCCGGCGGGAGAGCAGTACTTC.

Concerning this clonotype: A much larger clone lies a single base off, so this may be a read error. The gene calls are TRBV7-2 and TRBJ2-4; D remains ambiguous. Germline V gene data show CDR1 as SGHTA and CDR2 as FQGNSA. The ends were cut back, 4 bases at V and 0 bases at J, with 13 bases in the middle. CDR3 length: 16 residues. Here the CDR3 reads CASSSIGRIAKNIQYF. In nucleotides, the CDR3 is TGTGCCAGCAGCTCTATTGGACGGATAGCCAAAAACATTCAGTACTTC.

For the CDR3, the DNA is TGTGCCAGCAGCCAAGAGGCAGGGACAGACTCCTACGAGCAGTACTTC. Protein sequence: CASSQEAGTDSYEQYF. The chain joins TRBV4-2 to TRBJ2-7; TRBD1 aligns across 7 bases. The V gene's germline CDR1 is LGHNA and CDR2 YNFKEQ. The CDR3 consists of 16 residues. V lost 0 bases, J lost 0 bases, and 5 bases stayed unmatched.

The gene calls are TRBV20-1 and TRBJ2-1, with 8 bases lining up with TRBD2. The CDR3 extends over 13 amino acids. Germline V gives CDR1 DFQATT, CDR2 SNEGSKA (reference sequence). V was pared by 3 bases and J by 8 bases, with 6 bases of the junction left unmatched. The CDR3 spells CSASPPGGDEQFF. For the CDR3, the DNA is TGCAGTGCTAGCCCCCCGGGGGGGGATGAGCAGTTCTTC.

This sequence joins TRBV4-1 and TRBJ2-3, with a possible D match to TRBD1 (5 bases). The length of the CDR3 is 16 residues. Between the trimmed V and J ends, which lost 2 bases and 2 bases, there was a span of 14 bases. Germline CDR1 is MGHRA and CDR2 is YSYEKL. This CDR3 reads CASSQPIRTSTDTQYF. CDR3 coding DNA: TGCGCCAGCAGCCAACCTATTCGGACATCCACAGATACGCAGTATTTT.

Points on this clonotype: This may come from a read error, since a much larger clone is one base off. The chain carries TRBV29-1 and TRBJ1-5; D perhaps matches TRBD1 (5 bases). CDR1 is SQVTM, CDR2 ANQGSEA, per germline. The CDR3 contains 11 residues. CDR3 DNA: TGCAGGACAGTTGCTTGTCAGCCCCAGCATTTT. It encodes CRTVACQPQHF.

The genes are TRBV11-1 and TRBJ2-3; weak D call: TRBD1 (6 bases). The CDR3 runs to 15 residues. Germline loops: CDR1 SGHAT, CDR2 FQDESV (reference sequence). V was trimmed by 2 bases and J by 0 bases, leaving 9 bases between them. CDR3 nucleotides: TGTGCCAGCAGCTTACGACAGGCTAGCACAGATACGCAGTATTTT. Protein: CASSLRQASTDTQYF. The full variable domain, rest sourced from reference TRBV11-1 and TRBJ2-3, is EAEVAQSPRYKITEKSQAVAFWCDPISGHATLYWYRQILGQGPELLVQFQDESVVDDSQLPKDRFSAERLKGVDSTLKIQPAELGDSAMYLCASSLRQASTDTQYFGPGTRLTVL.

CDR3 DNA: TGTGCCAGCAGCGTAGGAACGACTAGCGGGGCCAACATTCAGTACTTC. Translation: CASSVGTTSGANIQYF. V and J are TRBV9 and TRBJ2-4; 11 bases are shared with TRBD2. V trimming: 0 bases; J trimming: 7 bases; junction bases outside the gene matches: 6. In germline, CDR1 is SGDLS, CDR2 YYNGEE. This CDR3 region has 16 residues.

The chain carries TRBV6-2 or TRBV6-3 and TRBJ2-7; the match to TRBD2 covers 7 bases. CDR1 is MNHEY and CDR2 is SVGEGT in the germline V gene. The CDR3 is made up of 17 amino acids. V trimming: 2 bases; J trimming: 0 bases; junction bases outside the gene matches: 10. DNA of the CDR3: TGTGCCAGCAGTTACGAGCTAGCGGACCCGAGCTCCTACGAGCAGTACTTC. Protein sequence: CASSYELADPSSYEQYF.

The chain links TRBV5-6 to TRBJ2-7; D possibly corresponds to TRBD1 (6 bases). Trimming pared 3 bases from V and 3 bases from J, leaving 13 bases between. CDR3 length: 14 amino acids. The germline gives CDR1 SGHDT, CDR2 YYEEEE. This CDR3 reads CASSYRDTDYEQYF. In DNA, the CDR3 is TGTGCCAGCAGCTACCGGGACACCGACTACGAGCAGTACTTC.